One T cell receptor beta chain is described in this entry. No antigen is known for it. This entry is derived from a study of yellow fever vaccine responses in identical twins. Notes on the study in general: Twins' vaccine T cell response reportedly seemed partly convergent, partly personalized.

The CDR3 covers 13 residues. The germline V gene encodes CDR1 SQVTM and CDR2 ANQGSEA. V gave up 4 bases and J gave up 0 bases; unmatched junction bases: 3. TCRdb itself ran the RT-PCR reads through MiXCR, one entry per CDR3 protein. The sample lists around 18,000 distinct CDR3 sequences, roughly 85% occurring once. This chain joins TRBV29-1 and TRBJ2-7, with 7 bases fitting TRBD2. The receptor comes from a woman aged 18 to 35 who received the yellow fever vaccine. The sample in question was T cells from blood (PBMCs), unsorted or a sorted subset (not recorded which), obtained before or after yellow fever vaccination (not recorded which). The CDR3 here is CSVGGGTSYEQYF. CDR3 DNA sequence: TGCAGCGTTGGGGGGGGAACCTCCTACGAGCAGTACTTC.